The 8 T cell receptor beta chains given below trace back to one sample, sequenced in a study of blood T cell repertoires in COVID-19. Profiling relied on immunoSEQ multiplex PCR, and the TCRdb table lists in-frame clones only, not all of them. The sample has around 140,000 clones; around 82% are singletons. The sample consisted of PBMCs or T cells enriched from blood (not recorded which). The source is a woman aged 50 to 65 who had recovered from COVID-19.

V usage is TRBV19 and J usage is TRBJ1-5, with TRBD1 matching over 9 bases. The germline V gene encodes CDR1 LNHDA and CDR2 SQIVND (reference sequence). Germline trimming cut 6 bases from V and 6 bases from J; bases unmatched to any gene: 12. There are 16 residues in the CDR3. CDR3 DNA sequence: TGTGCCAGTAGATTCACTACGGGACAGGGAAGTCAGCCCCAGCATTTT. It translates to CASRFTTGQGSQPQHF.

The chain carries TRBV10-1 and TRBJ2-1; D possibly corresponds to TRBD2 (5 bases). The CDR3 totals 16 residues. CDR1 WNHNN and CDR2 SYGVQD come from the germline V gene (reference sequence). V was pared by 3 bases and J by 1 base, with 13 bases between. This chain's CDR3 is CASSDFAGRSYNEQFF. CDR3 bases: TGCGCCAGCAGTGACTTCGCGGGTCGATCCTACAATGAGCAGTTCTTC.

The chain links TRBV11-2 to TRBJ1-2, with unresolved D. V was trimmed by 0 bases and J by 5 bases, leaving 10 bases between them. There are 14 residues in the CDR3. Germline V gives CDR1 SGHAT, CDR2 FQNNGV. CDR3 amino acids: CASSLELDNYGYTF. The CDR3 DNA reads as TGTGCCAGCAGCTTAGAATTAGATAATTATGGCTACACCTTC.

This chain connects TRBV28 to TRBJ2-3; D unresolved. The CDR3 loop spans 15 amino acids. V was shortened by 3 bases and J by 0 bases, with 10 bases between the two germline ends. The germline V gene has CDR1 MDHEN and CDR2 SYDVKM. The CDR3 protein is CASSFGLLSTDTQYF. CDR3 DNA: TGTGCCAGCAGTTTCGGTCTTCTTAGCACAGATACGCAGTATTTT.

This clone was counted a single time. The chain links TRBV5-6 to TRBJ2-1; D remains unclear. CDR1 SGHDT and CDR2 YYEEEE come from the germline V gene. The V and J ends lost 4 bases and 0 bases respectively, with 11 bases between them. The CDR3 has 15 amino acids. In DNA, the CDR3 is TGTGCCAGCAGCCTCAGACTGTTCTCCTACAATGAGCAGTTCTTC. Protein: CASSLRLFSYNEQFF. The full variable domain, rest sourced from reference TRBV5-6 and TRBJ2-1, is DAGVTQSPTHLIKTRGQQVTLRCSPKSGHDTVSWYQQALGQGPQFIFQYYEEEERQRGNFPDRFSGHQFPNYSSELNVNALLLGDSALYLCASSLRLFSYNEQFFGPGTRLTVL.

CDR3 nucleotides: TGTGCCAGCAGTTACTCCTCCCCCTATGGCTACACCTTC. It translates to CASSYSSPYGYTF. V usage is TRBV6-5 and J usage is TRBJ1-2; D uncertain. Per the germline V gene, CDR1 is MNHEY and CDR2 is SVGAGI. The V and J ends lost 0 bases and 4 bases respectively, with 6 bases between them. This CDR3 has 13 amino acids.

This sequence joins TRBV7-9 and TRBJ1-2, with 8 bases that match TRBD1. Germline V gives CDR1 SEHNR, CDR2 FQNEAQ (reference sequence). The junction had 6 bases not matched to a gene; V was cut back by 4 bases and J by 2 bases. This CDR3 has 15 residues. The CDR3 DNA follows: TGTGCCAGCAGCTCTGACAGGGGTTGGAACTATGGCTACACCTTC. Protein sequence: CASSSDRGWNYGYTF.

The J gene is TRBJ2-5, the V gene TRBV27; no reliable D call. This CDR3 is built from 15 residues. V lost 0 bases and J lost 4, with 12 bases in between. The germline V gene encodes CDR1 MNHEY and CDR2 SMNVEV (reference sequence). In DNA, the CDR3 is TGTGCCAGCAGTTTATCGGGCCCGACGAGAGAGACCCAGTACTTC. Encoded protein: CASSLSGPTRETQYF.